This T cell receptor (beta chain) appears in the sequencing data of a study of T cell repertoires in cytomegalovirus infection. At the level of the study: It can be stated that public TCR beta signatures indicated CMV infection as well as a matching HLA type.

TCRdb reanalysed the reads using MiXCR and keeps one entry per CDR3 protein. The table records some 57,000 distinct CDR3 sequences, roughly a third of them present only once. General observations from the study: Summed public TCR beta family frequency identified CMV carriers bearing the relevant HLA.

This CDR3 spans 16 amino acids. J was trimmed by 9 bases and V by 3 bases; bases with no gene match: 9. About this clonotype itself: The antigen is unknown.

V gene TRBV12-3 or TRBV12-4 combines with J gene TRBJ2-2; 11 nucleotides align to TRBD2. Sample: PBMCs, sequenced either directly or after in vitro stimulation (not recorded which). The receptor's source is a human donor in good health (CMV status not recorded). Some clones in this sample may be carry-over from other donors' samples. The CDR3: CASSFSGRAPSWELFF. CDR3 sequence (DNA): TGTGCCAGCAGTTTTAGCGGGAGGGCCCCCAGTTGGGAGCTGTTTTTT.